These 17 T cell receptor beta chains came from one sample sequenced in a study of blood T cell repertoires in COVID-19. The table came from immunoSEQ multiplex PCR; TCRdb's copy has only in-frame clones and leaves some out. This table holds more than 90,000 clones, over 80% found once. Input material: peripheral blood. Receptors originate from a woman in her 70s with acute or convalescent COVID-19.

The J gene is TRBJ2-2, the V gene TRBV5-1; 7 bases are shared with TRBD1. The CDR3 length is 14 residues. With V trimmed by 4 bases and J by 4 bases, 4 bases remained unmatched. CDR1 and CDR2 (germline): SGHRS, YFSETQ. The CDR3 DNA reads as TGCGCCAGCAGCCACGGACAGGCCACCGGGGAGCTGTTTTTT. Translating it yields CASSHGQATGELFF. Combining the CDR3 with reference TRBV5-1 and TRBJ2-2 gives the whole variable domain KAGVTQTPRYLIKTRGQQVTLSCSPISGHRSVSWYQQTPGQGLQFLFEYFSETQRNKGNFPGRFSGRQFSNSRSEMNVSTLELGDSALYLCASSHGQATGELFFGEGSRLTVL.

V usage is TRBV7-6 and J usage is TRBJ2-5, with 11 positions matching TRBD1. V lost 5 bases and J lost 5; bases outside the gene matches: 7. Germline loops: CDR1 SGHVS, CDR2 FNYEAQ. This CDR3 spans 15 amino acids. The CDR3 spells CASSTGQGAPETQYF. In DNA, the CDR3 is TGTGCCAGCAGCACTGGACAGGGGGCTCCCGAGACCCAGTACTTC.

J is TRBJ1-1 and V is TRBV5-1, with TRBD1 matching 9 bases. After removal of 2 bases from V and 4 bases from J, the junction contained 15 bases not matched to a gene. This CDR3 has 18 residues. Germline assignment: CDR1 SGHRS and CDR2 YFSETQ. The CDR3 DNA reads as TGCGCCAGCAGCTTACAGGGGGCGAATGCGTTACGGACCACTGAAGCTTTCTTT. Protein sequence: CASSLQGANALRTTEAFF.

The CDR3 loop is CASNVLHRGGNEKLFF. CDR3 nucleotide sequence: TGTGCCAGTAACGTACTACACAGGGGGGGAAATGAAAAACTGTTTTTT. J is TRBJ1-4 and V is TRBV19, with TRBD1 matching over 8 bases. The CDR3 length is 16 residues. CDR1 is LNHDA and CDR2 is SQIVND in the germline V gene (reference sequence). With 7 bases clipped from V and 5 bases from J, the junction kept 12 bases outside the gene matches.

This clone was counted once. The J gene is TRBJ1-2, the V gene TRBV19; 12 bases are a match to TRBD1. The CDR3 sequence is 14 residues long. Germline loops: CDR1 LNHDA, CDR2 SQIVND (reference sequence). V was pared by 5 bases and J by 4 bases, with 2 bases of the junction left unmatched. The CDR3 sequence is CASSRGQGAYGYTF. The CDR3 bases are TGTGCCAGTAGTCGGGGACAGGGGGCCTATGGCTACACCTTC.

This chain uses TRBV7-9 with TRBJ1-6; D perhaps matches TRBD1 (6 bases). CDR3 size: 16 residues. V lost 3 bases and J lost 7, with 16 bases in between. Germline V gene sequence: CDR1 SEHNR, CDR2 FQNEAQ (reference sequence). The CDR3 coding sequence is TGTGCCAGCAGCTTGCCTACTCAGGGGAAGAATTCACCCCTCCACTTT. It encodes CASSLPTQGKNSPLHF.

The chain has TRBV2 and TRBJ2-2; TRBD1 matches at 8 bases. The germline V gene encodes CDR1 SNHLY and CDR2 FYNNEI. This CDR3 contains 13 residues. The V and J ends lost 8 bases and 7 bases, in that order; junction bases with no gene match: 6. The CDR3, as DNA: TGTGCCAGCGGGACAGGTGGAATCGGGGAGCTGTTTTTT. Its protein is CASGTGGIGELFF.

This clone appeared a single time. The chain couples TRBV3-1 (or the pseudogene TRBV3-2) to TRBJ2-7; 7 bases line up with TRBD2. The CDR3 is 15 amino acids. The germline V gene encodes CDR1 LGHDT and CDR2 YNNKEL (reference sequence). V lost 0 bases and J lost 5; bases outside the gene matches: 7. The CDR3 spells CASSQDGLGVNEQYF. The CDR3 nucleotides are TGTGCCAGCAGCCAAGATGGACTAGGGGTTAACGAGCAGTACTTC.

A few counts support this clone. The chain has TRBV3-1 (or the pseudogene TRBV3-2) and TRBJ2-7; D not certain. CDR3 length equals 15 residues. V lost 3 bases to trimming and J lost 5 bases, with 17 bases between them. Germline CDR1 and CDR2: LGHDT and YNNKEL (reference sequence). The CDR3 here is CASSHLSLDVHEQYF. The CDR3 coding sequence is TGTGCCAGCAGCCACCTCAGTCTAGACGTCCACGAGCAGTACTTC.

In the case of this clone: Compared with germline, one end of the junction differs, possibly owing to a read error. The chain joins TRBV19 to TRBJ1-1, with D tentatively TRBD1 (6 bases). Germline-derived CDR1 and CDR2 are LNHDA and SQIVND (reference sequence). There are 18 residues in the CDR3. In DNA, the CDR3 is TGTTCCAGTAGTATAGATCGTTTAGGGGTCCCAAGGGGGACTGAAGCTTTCTTT. Amino acids: CSSSIDRLGVPRGTEAFF.

This clone was counted once. This chain uses TRBV9 with TRBJ2-7, with 9 bases aligning to TRBD2. This CDR3 is 14 amino acids long. The V segment lost 0 bases and the J segment 7 bases; nucleotides outside the gene matches: 5. Germline values: CDR1 SGDLS, CDR2 YYNGEE. The CDR3 bases are TGTGCCAGCAGCGTAGAGACTAGCGGAGGGGAGCAGTACTTC. It translates to CASSVETSGGEQYF.

This sequence joins TRBV6-1 and TRBJ1-5; D gene uncertain. This CDR3 has 15 amino acids. Trimming took 1 base from V and 1 from J, leaving 8 bases between them. Per the germline V gene, CDR1 is MNHNS and CDR2 is SASEGT. CDR3 protein: CASSEVTVSNQPQHF. CDR3 nucleotides: TGTGCCAGCAGTGAAGTAACGGTAAGCAATCAGCCCCAGCATTTT.

This clone was seen a handful of times. This chain connects TRBV10-3 to TRBJ2-7, with 10 nucleotides matching TRBD2. Trimming at V came to 4 bases and at J to 6 bases, leaving 12 bases not matched to a gene. Germline V gene sequence: CDR1 ENHRY, CDR2 SYGVKD. This CDR3 is 16 amino acids long. The CDR3, as DNA: TGTGCCATCAGTGTTACCCCATCTAGCGGGAGAGGCGAGCAGTACTTC. This encodes CAISVTPSSGRGEQYF.

The rearrangement joins TRBV6-5 to TRBJ2-2; the match to TRBD1 covers 10 bases. The junction had 4 bases not matched to a gene; V was cut back by 2 bases and J by 4 bases. This CDR3 has 16 amino acids. Germline assignment: CDR1 MNHEY and CDR2 SVGAGI. The CDR3 region is CASSYRDRGGTGELFF. The CDR3 nucleotides read TGTGCCAGCAGTTACAGGGACAGGGGAGGCACCGGGGAGCTGTTTTTT.

The CDR3 loop is CASSYPTGNQPQHF. Here the CDR3 DNA reads TGTGCCAGCAGTTACCCGACAGGCAATCAGCCCCAGCATTTT. The V gene is TRBV6-5, the J gene TRBJ1-5, with D perhaps matching TRBD1 (5 bases). V was cut by 2 bases and J by 2 bases, with 7 bases left in between. CDR1 and CDR2 (germline): MNHEY, SVGAGI. The CDR3 consists of 14 residues.

The chain has TRBV27 and TRBJ2-7, with TRBD2 matching over 8 bases. CDR3 length: 13 amino acids. Germline-derived CDR1 and CDR2 are MNHEY and SMNVEV (reference sequence). Trimming at V came to 7 bases and at J to 2 bases, leaving 4 bases not matched to a gene. The CDR3 coding sequence is TGTGCCAGCACCGGGAGGGGAGCCTACGAGCAGTACTTC. Translating it yields CASTGRGAYEQYF.

The chain recombines TRBV5-1 with TRBJ1-1; tentatively, D is TRBD1 (6 bases). CDR3 length: 15 amino acids. Trimming shortened V by 0 bases and J by 4 bases, and 13 bases separated the two germline ends. Germline V gene sequence: CDR1 SGHRS, CDR2 YFSETQ. This CDR3 is CASSLAGAGSTEAFF. In DNA form, the CDR3 reads TGCGCCAGCAGCTTGGCAGGGGCAGGGAGCACTGAAGCTTTCTTT. Full variable domain (outside the CDR3, taken from reference TRBV5-1 and TRBJ1-1): KAGVTQTPRYLIKTRGQQVTLSCSPISGHRSVSWYQQTPGQGLQFLFEYFSETQRNKGNFPGRFSGRQFSNSRSEMNVSTLELGDSALYLCASSLAGAGSTEAFFGQGTRLTVV.